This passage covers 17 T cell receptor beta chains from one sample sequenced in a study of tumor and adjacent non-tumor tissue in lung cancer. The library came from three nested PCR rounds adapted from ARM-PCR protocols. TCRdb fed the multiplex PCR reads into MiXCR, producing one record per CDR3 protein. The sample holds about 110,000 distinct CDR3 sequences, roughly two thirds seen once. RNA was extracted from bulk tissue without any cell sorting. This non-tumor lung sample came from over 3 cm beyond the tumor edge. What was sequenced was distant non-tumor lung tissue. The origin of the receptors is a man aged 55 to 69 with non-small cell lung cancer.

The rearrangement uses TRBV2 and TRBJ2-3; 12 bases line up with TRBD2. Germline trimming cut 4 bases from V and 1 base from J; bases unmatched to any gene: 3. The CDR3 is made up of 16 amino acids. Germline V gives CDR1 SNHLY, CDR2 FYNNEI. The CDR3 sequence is CASSARTSGGTDTQYF. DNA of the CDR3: TGTGCCAGCAGTGCCCGGACTAGCGGGGGCACAGATACGCAGTATTTT.

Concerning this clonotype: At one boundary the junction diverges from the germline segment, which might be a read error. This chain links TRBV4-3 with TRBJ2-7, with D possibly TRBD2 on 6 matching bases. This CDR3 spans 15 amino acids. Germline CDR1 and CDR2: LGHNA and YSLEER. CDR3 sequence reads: CASSQDLNSGCEQYF. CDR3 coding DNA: TGCGCCAGCAGCCAAGATCTTAATAGCGGCTGCGAGCAATACTTC.

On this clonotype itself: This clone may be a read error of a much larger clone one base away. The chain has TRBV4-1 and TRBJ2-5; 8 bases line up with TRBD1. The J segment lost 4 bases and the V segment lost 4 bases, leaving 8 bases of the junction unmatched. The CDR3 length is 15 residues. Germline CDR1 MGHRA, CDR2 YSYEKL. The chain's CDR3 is CASSRGNRGLETQYF. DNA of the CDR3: TGCGCCAGCAGCCGAGGCAACAGGGGGTTAGAGACCCAGTACTTC.

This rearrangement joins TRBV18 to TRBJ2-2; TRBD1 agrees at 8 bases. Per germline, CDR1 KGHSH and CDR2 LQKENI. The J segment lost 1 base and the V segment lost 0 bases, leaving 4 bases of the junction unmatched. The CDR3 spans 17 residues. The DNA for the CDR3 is TGTGCCAGCTCACCACCGTATGGGACAGGGAACACCGGGGAGCTGTTTTTT. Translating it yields CASSPPYGTGNTGELFF. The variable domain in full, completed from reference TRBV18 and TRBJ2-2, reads NAGVMQNPRHLVRRRGQEARLRCSPMKGHSHVYWYRQLPEEGLKFMVYLQKENIIDESGMPKERFSAEFPKEGPSILRIQQVVRGDSAAYFCASSPPYGTGNTGELFFGEGSRLTVL.

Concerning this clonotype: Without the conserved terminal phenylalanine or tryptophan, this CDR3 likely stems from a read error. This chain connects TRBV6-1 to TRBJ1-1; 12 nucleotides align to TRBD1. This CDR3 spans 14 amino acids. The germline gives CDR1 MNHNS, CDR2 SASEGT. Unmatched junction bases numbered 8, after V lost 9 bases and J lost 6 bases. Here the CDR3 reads CASSRDRGPAEAFV. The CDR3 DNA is TGTGCCAGTAGTAGGGACAGGGGGCCTGCTGAAGCTTTCGTT.

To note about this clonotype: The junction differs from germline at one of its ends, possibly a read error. The CDR3 spells CPSSLETTSINEKLFF. CDR3 coding DNA: TGTCCCAGCAGCTTAGAGACAACCTCAATTAATGAAAAACTGTTTTTT. The chain carries TRBV11-3 and TRBJ1-4, with D hard to call. The CDR3 loop spans 16 amino acids. Germline lookup yields CDR1 SGHNT and CDR2 YENEEA.

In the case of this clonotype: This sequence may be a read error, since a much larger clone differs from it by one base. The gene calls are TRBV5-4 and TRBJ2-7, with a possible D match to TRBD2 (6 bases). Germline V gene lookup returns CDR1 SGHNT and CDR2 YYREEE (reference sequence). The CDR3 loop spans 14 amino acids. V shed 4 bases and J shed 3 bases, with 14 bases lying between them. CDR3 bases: TGTGCCAGCAGCGTAACTAGCTGGGGCTACGAGCAGTACTTC. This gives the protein CASSVTSWGYEQYF.

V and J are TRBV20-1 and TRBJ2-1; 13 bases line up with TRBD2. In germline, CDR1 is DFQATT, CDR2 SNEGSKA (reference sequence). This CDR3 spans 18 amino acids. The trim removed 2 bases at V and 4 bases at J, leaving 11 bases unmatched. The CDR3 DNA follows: TGCAGTGCTAGAACTTTATCGGGACTAGCGGGAACATACAATGAGCAGTTCTTC. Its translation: CSARTLSGLAGTYNEQFF.

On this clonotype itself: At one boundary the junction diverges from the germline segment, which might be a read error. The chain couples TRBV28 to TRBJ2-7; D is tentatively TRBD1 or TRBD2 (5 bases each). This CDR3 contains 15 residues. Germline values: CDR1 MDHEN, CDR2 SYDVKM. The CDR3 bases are TGTGCCAGCAGTCCCCCTCTAGAGGGGTCCTGCGAGCAGTACTTC. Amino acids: CASSPPLEGSCEQYF.

The DNA of the CDR3 is TGCAGTGCTAGACAGGGCGGAGGCAATCAGCCCCAGCATTTT. This translates into CSARQGGGNQPQHF. The chain has TRBV20-1 and TRBJ1-5; D is possibly TRBD1 (5 bases). Germline CDR1 is DFQATT and CDR2 is SNEGSKA (reference sequence). Trimming cost V 2 bases and J 2 bases, with 10 bases left between them. The CDR3 consists of 14 residues.

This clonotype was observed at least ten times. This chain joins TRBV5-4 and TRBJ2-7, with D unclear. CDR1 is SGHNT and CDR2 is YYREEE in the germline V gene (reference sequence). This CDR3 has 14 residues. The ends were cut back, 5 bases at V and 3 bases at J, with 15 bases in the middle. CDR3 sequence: CASSAAPSDYEQYF. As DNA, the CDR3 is TGTGCCAGCAGTGCCGCTCCCTCGGACTACGAGCAGTACTTC.

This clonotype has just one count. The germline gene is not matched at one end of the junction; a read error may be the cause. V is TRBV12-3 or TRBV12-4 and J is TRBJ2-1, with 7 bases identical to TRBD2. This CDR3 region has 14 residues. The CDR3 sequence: CASNLGGSHDEQLF. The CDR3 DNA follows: TGTGCCAGCAACCTGGGCGGGAGCCACGATGAGCAGCTATTC.

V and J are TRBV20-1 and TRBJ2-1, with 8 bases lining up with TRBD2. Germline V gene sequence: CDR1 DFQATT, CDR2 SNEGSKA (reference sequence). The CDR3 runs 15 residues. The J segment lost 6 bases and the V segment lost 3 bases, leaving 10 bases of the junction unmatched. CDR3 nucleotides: TGCAGTGCTAGTTCGTGGGGACTAGGGGTCAATGAGCAGTTCTTC. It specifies CSASSWGLGVNEQFF.

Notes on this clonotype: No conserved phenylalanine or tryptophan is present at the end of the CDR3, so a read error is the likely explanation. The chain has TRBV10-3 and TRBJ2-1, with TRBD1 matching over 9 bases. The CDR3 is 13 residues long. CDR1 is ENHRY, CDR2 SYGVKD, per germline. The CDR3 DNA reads TGTACCATCAGAGGGACAGGGAACAATGAGCAGTTCTTA. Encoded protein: CTIRGTGNNEQFL.

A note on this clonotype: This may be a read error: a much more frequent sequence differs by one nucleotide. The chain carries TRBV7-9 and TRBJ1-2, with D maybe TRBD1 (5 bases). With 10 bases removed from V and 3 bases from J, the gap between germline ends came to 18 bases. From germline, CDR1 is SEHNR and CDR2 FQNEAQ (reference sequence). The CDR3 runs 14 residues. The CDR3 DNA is TGTGCCATCCTATACCCCAGGGACTACTATGGCTACACCTTC. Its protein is CAILYPRDYYGYTF.

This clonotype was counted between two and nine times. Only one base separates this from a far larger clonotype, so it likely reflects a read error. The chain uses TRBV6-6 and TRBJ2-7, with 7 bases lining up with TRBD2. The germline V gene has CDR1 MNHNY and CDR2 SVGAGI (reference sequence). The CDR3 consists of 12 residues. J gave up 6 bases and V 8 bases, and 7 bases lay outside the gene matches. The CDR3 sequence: CASSLPGGEQYF. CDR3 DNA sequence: TGTGCCAGCTCGCTTCCGGGAGGCGAGCAGTACTTC.

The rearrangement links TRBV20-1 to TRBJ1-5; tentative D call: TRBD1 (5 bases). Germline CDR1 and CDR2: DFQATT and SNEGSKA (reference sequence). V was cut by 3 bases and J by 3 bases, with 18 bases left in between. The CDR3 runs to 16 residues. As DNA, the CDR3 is TGCAGTGCTAGCGCTGGGACCGCTTCTTCCAATCAGCCCCAGCATTTT. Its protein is CSASAGTASSNQPQHF.